This TCR beta chain was captured in a study of shared clonotypes between healthy human individuals (dated by TCRdb to about 2020). Regarding the study in general: Two women and a few men aged 18 to 49 years were included in the cohort. To estimate repertoire size and how much clonotype sharing occurs between individuals, the study deeply sequenced the blood TCR repertoires of several healthy adults. To increase sequencing depth and limit assay-specific biases, different laboratories used diverse techniques to prepare libraries and sequence TCR repertoires. Per donor, three plates each were used for CD4 naive and CD4 memory, two for CD8 naive, and one for CD8 memory. Leukapheresis yielded between about 0.9 and 10 billion PBMCs per donor.

There are 16 amino acids in the CDR3, from cysteine to phenylalanine inclusive. Only the CDR3 DNA is retained, 48 bases long and in frame from the first base. As concerns this clone: The antigen it recognizes is unknown. The record has no base qualities; no much larger clone is one base away.

The donors were healthy, HIV-negative adults with no recently reported acute infections or vaccinations. Every donor was a Caucasian adult residing in Nashville, Tennessee, USA. The CD8 memory samples were a combination of magnetically selected CD45RO+ cells and CCR7-negative CD45RA+ effector memory (TemRA) cells. Blood was obtained by leukapheresis, after which PBMCs were separated by Ficoll-Histopaque density gradient centrifugation and cryopreserved in liquid nitrogen vapor phase. Analytical flow cytometry was used to check the purity and quantity of every magnetically sorted T cell population. Genomic DNA was isolated from each sorted fraction and quantified by UV absorbance on a Nanodrop 2000c. Findings and caveats that apply to the study as a whole: Incomplete sequencing was indicated by rarefaction of sorted-subset datasets, despite the large sequencing depth. Only blood was sampled, and tissue TCR repertoires likely differ from those in blood. Because the study included only a small number of donors, the genetic and exposure-history diversity represented was limited. Based on pairwise subsampling, the degree of clonotype sharing among donors was expected to be affected by sequencing depth. Across several donors, around 5.4% of naive CD4, roughly 3.5% of naive CD8, roughly 2.3% of memory CD4, and approximately 0.4% of memory CD8 clonotypes were shared. Compared with non-shared clonotypes, clonotypes shared by all four sorted-subset donors had higher generation probabilities. Naive subsets generally had larger estimated clonotype richness than memory subsets did.

TCR CDR3 regions were amplified from genomic DNA by multiplex PCR using the deep immunoSEQ assay. For each cell subset, the extracted genomic DNA was distributed evenly across all wells of several immunoSEQ 96-well plates, and each plate served as one replicate. For sorted subsets, each replicate PCR was loaded with about 0.2 ug genomic DNA, equivalent to 32,000 or so T cell genomes. The purified libraries were quantified using a Qubit 3.0 fluorometer, sized with a Bioanalyzer 2100, and then quantified again using the KAPA Library Quantification kit. Each immunoSEQ 96-well plate was sequenced on its own single-read 150-cycle Illumina NextSeq 550 flow cell. The study's own analysis went as follows. The immunoSEQ output contained only junctional sequences without quality scores, so filtering could not match that applied to full-length reads. To assign V/J genes and CDR3, sequences were annotated using PyIR, a Python wrapper for IgBLAST v1.9, with IMGT germline references. Reads were filtered out if the reads had weak V/J assignments (E-value above 1e-6), no CDR3, stop codons, out-of-frame junctions, or ambiguous translated residues. A V3J clonotype was defined by an identical inferred V gene, J gene, and CDR3 amino acid sequence. Percentage overlap between repertoires was computed as shared unique clonotypes divided by the size of the smaller repertoire. Richness of each repertoire was evaluated using RTK rarefaction, the Chao1 estimator, and Recon v2.1 estimates of unobserved clonotypes. OLGA was used to compute generation probabilities for all TCRbeta clonotypes that the gDNA method yielded from four donors. TCRdb carries this immuneACCESS record with in-frame sequences only. Its versions omit some clonotypes, under half of them owing to an unresolved V gene in the studies checked, with the rest unexplained. The V and J calls and clone size were taken over from that table, and D and trimming were inferred from the DNA. The sample has about 380,000 clones on record, approximately 97% of them singletons. More than 0.3% of the sample goes to the ten largest clones.

Recombination connected TRBV21-1 to TRBJ2-7; TRBD1, as called in the table, went unchecked against the DNA. TRBV21-1 is deemed a pseudogene. The sample was memory CD8+ T cells sorted from blood. The meaning of the sample's cell subset or site label: CD45RO+ cells pooled with CCR7-negative TemRA cells. The TCR sequence derives from a man aged 25 to 40 in good health. The CDR3 has the sequence CASSKEFQIPAYEQYF. The DNA is as follows: TGTGCCAGCAGCAAAGAATTCCAGATACCCGCCTACGAGCAGTACTTC.